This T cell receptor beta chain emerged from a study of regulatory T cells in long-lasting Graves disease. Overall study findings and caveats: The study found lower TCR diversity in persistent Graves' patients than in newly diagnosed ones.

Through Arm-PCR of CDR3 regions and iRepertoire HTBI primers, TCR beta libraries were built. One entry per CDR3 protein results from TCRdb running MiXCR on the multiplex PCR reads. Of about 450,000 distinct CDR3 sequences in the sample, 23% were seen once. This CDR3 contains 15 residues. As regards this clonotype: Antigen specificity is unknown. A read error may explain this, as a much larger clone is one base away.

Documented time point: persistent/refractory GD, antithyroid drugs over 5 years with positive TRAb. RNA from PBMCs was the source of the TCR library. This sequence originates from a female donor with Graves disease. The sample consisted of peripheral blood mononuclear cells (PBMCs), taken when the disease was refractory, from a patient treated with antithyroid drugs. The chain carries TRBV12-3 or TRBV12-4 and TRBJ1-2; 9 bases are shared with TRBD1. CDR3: CACSPGDRVGYGYTF. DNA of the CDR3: TGTGCCTGCAGTCCCGGGGACAGGGTGGGGTATGGCTACACCTTC.